This section outlines one T cell receptor beta chain sequence together with its context. Sequencing used immunoSEQ multiplex PCR; TCRdb keeps in-frame clones, though not all of them. The data hold around 450,000 clones, with roughly 77% observed a single time. These data originate in a study of shared clonotypes between healthy human individuals. This CDR3 is 13 amino acids long. Germline loops: CDR1 LNHDA, CDR2 SQIVND (reference sequence). The germline V and J ends were trimmed by 5 bases and 8 bases, with 14 bases remaining between them. This chain joins TRBV19 and TRBJ2-3; D ambiguous. This TCR was sampled from a woman between 35 and 50 years old in good health. Some clones in this sample may be carry-over from other donors' samples. Sequenced input: PBMCs. The CDR3 loop is CASSPHSSGTQYF. The CDR3 nucleotides read TGTGCCAGTAGTCCCCACTCATCGGGTACGCAGTATTTT.